This T cell receptor (beta chain) stems from a study of shared clonotypes between healthy human individuals. Clones were read by immunoSEQ multiplex PCR, and TCRdb kept only the in-frame ones, dropping some. The sample lists about 190,000 clones, 65% to 70% occurring once. Trimming left V 5 bases short and J 9 bases short, with 11 bases between. Germline V gene lookup returns CDR1 MNHEY and CDR2 SVGAGI. The CDR3 contains 12 residues. The chain is built from TRBV6-5 and TRBJ2-1; the D is unclear. This TCR was sampled from a young man in good health. Sequencing used memory CD4+ T cells sorted from blood. Noted subset: CD45RA-negative fraction. The CDR3 nucleotides are TGTGCCAGCAGTGAACTTAGCAGTGAGCAGTTCTTC. Translating gives CASSELSSEQFF.